The 3 T cell receptor beta chains below were found in one sample sequenced in a study of T cell responses to AZD1222 COVID-19 vaccine. Profiled with immunoSEQ multiplex PCR; TCRdb holds only in-frame clones, not every one. The table lists 130,000 or so clones, about 90% of them singletons. Source: peripheral blood, taken on day 0 of AZD1222 vaccination. The receptors were sampled from an adult in good health.

The chain combines TRBV6-6 with TRBJ2-3; no firm D call. CDR1 and CDR2 (germline): MNHNY, SVGAGI (reference sequence). This CDR3 spans 15 amino acids. The V gene lost 0 bases and the J gene lost 2 bases, with 9 bases spanning the gap. CDR3 amino acids: CASSYSGLFTDTQYF. CDR3 DNA sequence: TGTGCCAGCAGTTACTCGGGGTTATTCACAGATACGCAGTATTTT.

The V and J genes are TRBV7-2 and TRBJ2-1, with TRBD2 identical over 13 bases. Germline V CDR1 and CDR2: SGHTA, FQGNSA. The CDR3 contains 15 residues. V lost 5 bases and J lost 5; bases outside the gene matches: 3. For the CDR3, the DNA is TGTGCCAGCAGCCTCGGACTAGCGGGGGACAATGAGCAGTTCTTC. The encoded protein is CASSLGLAGDNEQFF.

The chain carries TRBV7-6 and TRBJ2-3; 9 bases line up with TRBD2. The CDR3 is 16 residues long. The V gene's germline CDR1 is SGHVS and CDR2 FNYEAQ. With 5 bases clipped from V and 1 base from J, the junction kept 7 bases outside the gene matches. The CDR3: CASSPLAGGGTDTQYF. The CDR3 nucleotides are TGTGCCAGCAGCCCACTGGCGGGGGGGGGCACAGATACGCAGTATTTT.